These 20 T cell receptor beta chains were sequenced from one sample in a study of T cell repertoires in ileal Crohn's disease. Clones were read by immunoSEQ multiplex PCR, and TCRdb kept only the in-frame ones, dropping some. Of tens of thousands of clones in the sample, roughly 81% were seen once. Sequenced: ileal tissue. These receptors were obtained from an adult with Crohn's disease.

Only one count was recorded for this clone. J is TRBJ2-3 and V is TRBV7-2; the match to TRBD1 covers 9 bases. CDR3 size: 15 residues. The junction had 7 bases not matched to a gene; V was cut back by 5 bases and J by 4 bases. Germline V gene sequence: CDR1 SGHTA, CDR2 FQGNSA. Written as DNA, the CDR3 is TGTGCCAGCAGCCCTTTGAGACAGGGGGCAGATACGCAGTATTTT. It translates to CASSPLRQGADTQYF.

The chain employs TRBV19 and TRBJ2-1; 7 positions match TRBD2. The CDR3 runs to 15 residues. CDR1 and CDR2 (germline): LNHDA, SQIVND (reference sequence). Germline trimming cut 6 bases from V and 8 bases from J; bases unmatched to any gene: 13. The CDR3 reads CASRVLTAGVDEQFF. In DNA, the CDR3 is TGTGCCAGTAGGGTCCTAACGGCGGGGGTCGATGAGCAGTTCTTC.

The chain couples TRBV27 to TRBJ2-7; 13 bases map to TRBD2. V lost 5 bases to trimming and J lost 5 bases; unmatched junction nucleotides: 6. CDR3 length: 15 amino acids. Per germline, CDR1 MNHEY and CDR2 SMNVEV (reference sequence). The CDR3 DNA reads as TGTGCCAGCAGTCCCCGGACTAGCGGGGGCCACGAGCAGTACTTC. Residues: CASSPRTSGGHEQYF.

This clone was found a few times. J is TRBJ1-1 and V is TRBV7-2; TRBD1 aligns across 7 bases. Trimming took 6 bases from V and 5 from J; bases not matched to a gene: 9. CDR3 length: 14 amino acids. Germline CDR1 reads SGHTA; CDR2 reads FQGNSA. The CDR3, as DNA: TGTGCCAGCAGGGGGGGTAGGGGGCTTACTGAAGCTTTCTTT. Its translation: CASRGGRGLTEAFF. Together with reference TRBV7-2 and TRBJ1-1, the CDR3 gives the full variable domain: GAGVSQSPSNKVTEKGKDVELRCDPISGHTALYWYRQSLGQGLEFLIYFQGNSAPDKSGLPSDRFSAERTGGSVSTLTIQRTQQEDSAVYLCASRGGRGLTEAFFGQGTRLTVV.

The J gene is TRBJ1-3, the V gene TRBV6-5; a possible D gene is TRBD1 (6 bases). CDR3 length: 15 residues. CDR1 is MNHEY and CDR2 is SVGAGI in the germline V gene. Trimming shortened V by 2 bases and J by 7 bases, and 15 bases separated the two germline ends. CDR3 region: CASSYGQTTGNTIYF. The CDR3 DNA is TGTGCCAGCAGTTACGGACAGACAACCGGGAACACCATATATTTT.

The genes are TRBV7-9 and TRBJ2-6; D ambiguous. The germline V and J ends were trimmed by 2 bases and 4 bases, with 6 bases remaining between them. Germline assignment: CDR1 SEHNR and CDR2 FQNEAQ (reference sequence). The CDR3 consists of 14 residues. The CDR3 here is CASSLNSGANVLTF. In DNA form, the CDR3 reads TGTGCCAGCAGCTTAAACAGCGGGGCCAACGTCCTGACTTTC.

The chain links TRBV10-1 to TRBJ2-1, with D unresolved. The V and J ends lost 3 bases and 10 bases respectively, with 7 bases between them. CDR1 WNHNN and CDR2 SYGVQD come from the germline V gene (reference sequence). The CDR3 covers 11 residues. The CDR3 DNA is TGCGCCAGCAGTGACCTCCGGGAGCAGTTCTTC. Translated: CASSDLREQFF.

The chain uses TRBV2 and TRBJ1-3, with TRBD1 as a possible D gene (6 bases). Per germline, CDR1 SNHLY and CDR2 FYNNEI. The V end lost 5 bases, the J end lost 10 bases, and 21 bases lay between the germline ends. This CDR3 has 15 residues. DNA of the CDR3: TGTGCCAGCAGTCCTGCTACAGGGTATTTGAATACCATATATTTT. Translating gives CASSPATGYLNTIYF.

The gene calls are TRBV5-4 and TRBJ2-7, with a possible D match to TRBD1 (5 bases). Germline assignment: CDR1 SGHNT and CDR2 YYREEE (reference sequence). There are 13 residues in the CDR3. Between the trimmed V and J ends, which lost 3 bases and 3 bases, there was a span of 10 bases. This CDR3 reads CASSWGQNYEQYF. CDR3 in DNA: TGTGCCAGCAGCTGGGGCCAGAACTACGAGCAGTACTTC.

The chain couples TRBV6-1 to TRBJ1-1; D is uncertain. Trimming pared 5 bases from V and 0 bases from J, leaving 7 bases between. The CDR3 runs to 13 residues. Per germline, CDR1 MNHNS and CDR2 SASEGT. Written as DNA, the CDR3 is TGTGCCAGCAGTTCACAGATGAACACTGAAGCTTTCTTT. This gives the protein CASSSQMNTEAFF.

The sample holds a few counts of this clone. At one end the junction does not follow the germline gene, possibly because of a read error. The rearrangement uses TRBV7-7 and TRBJ2-7; 8 bases are a match to TRBD1. The V gene's germline CDR1 is SSHAT and CDR2 FNYEAQ (reference sequence). The CDR3 has 15 residues. The CDR3 protein is CASSAGTGPTYEQYF. The CDR3 nucleotides read TGTGCTAGCAGCGCTGGGACAGGACCCACCTACGAGCAGTACTTC.

V usage is TRBV4-2 and J usage is TRBJ2-5; 7 bases map to TRBD2. CDR1 and CDR2 from the germline V gene are LGHNA and YNFKEQ. The CDR3 loop spans 17 amino acids. The V segment lost 0 bases and the J segment 3 bases; nucleotides outside the gene matches: 10. The CDR3 spells CASSQDGAGRVEETQYF. In DNA form, the CDR3 reads TGTGCCAGCAGCCAAGATGGAGCAGGGAGGGTGGAAGAGACCCAGTACTTC.

By sample share, this clone is medium-sized. The chain combines TRBV7-9 with TRBJ1-2; 8 nucleotides match TRBD1. CDR1 and CDR2 (germline): SEHNR, FQNEAQ (reference sequence). V shed 5 bases and J 4 bases; nucleotides not matched to a gene: 9. The CDR3 is 15 residues long. The CDR3 here is CASSTGTDRAYGYTF. The CDR3 DNA sequence: TGTGCCAGCAGCACAGGAACGGACAGGGCCTATGGCTACACCTTC.

The chain joins TRBV7-3 to TRBJ1-1; D is possibly TRBD1 (6 bases). The CDR3 contains 14 residues. Germline V gene lookup returns CDR1 SGHTA and CDR2 FQGTGA. V shed 6 bases and J shed 4 bases, with 15 bases lying between them. As DNA, the CDR3 is TGTGCCAGCAGTATCGGGGGGGCTGGCACTGAAGCTTTCTTT. This encodes CASSIGGAGTEAFF. Full variable domain (rest looked up from reference TRBV7-3 and TRBJ1-1): GAGVSQTPSNKVTEKGKYVELRCDPISGHTALYWYRQSLGQGPEFLIYFQGTGAADDSGLPNDRFFAVRPEGSVSTLKIQRTERGDSAVYLCASSIGGAGTEAFFGQGTRLTVV.

This rearrangement joins TRBV19 to TRBJ1-1; 8 nucleotides align to TRBD1. After removal of 8 bases from V and 1 base from J, the junction contained 15 bases not matched to a gene. CDR1 and CDR2 from the germline V gene are LNHDA and SQIVND (reference sequence). The CDR3 length is 17 residues. The CDR3 sequence: CASFRGTGNFPNTEAFF. The CDR3 DNA sequence: TGTGCCAGTTTCCGGGGGACAGGAAATTTTCCGAACACTGAAGCTTTCTTT.

The chain joins TRBV4-3 to TRBJ1-4; 9 bases map to TRBD1. The CDR3 has 15 amino acids. CDR1 is LGHNA, CDR2 YSLEER, per germline. J was trimmed by 2 bases and V by 2 bases; bases with no gene match: 0. The CDR3: CASSQTGGTNEKLFF. The DNA for the CDR3 is TGCGCCAGCAGCCAAACAGGGGGCACTAATGAAAAACTGTTTTTT.

This clone was counted a few times. This rearrangement joins TRBV23-1 to TRBJ1-2; 8 bases align to TRBD1. TRBV23-1 is an open reading frame whose function is uncertain. V lost 8 bases and J lost 7; bases outside the gene matches: 15. The CDR3 contains 15 residues. CDR3 DNA: TGCGCCAGCTGGAGGGGGACAGGATTATCGGGTGGCTACACCTTC. Translation: CASWRGTGLSGGYTF.

The V and J genes are TRBV11-2 and TRBJ1-2; no firm D call. Trimming took off 6 bases at V and 8 bases at J, with 13 bases between the two ends. CDR1 is SGHAT and CDR2 is FQNNGV in the germline V gene. The CDR3 loop spans 12 amino acids. The CDR3 region has the DNA TGTGCCAGCAGGAGCGTAGAGTACGGCTACACCTTC. It yields the protein CASRSVEYGYTF. Drawing the rest from reference TRBV11-2 and TRBJ1-2, the complete variable domain is EAGVAQSPRYKIIEKRQSVAFWCNPISGHATLYWYQQILGQGPKLLIQFQNNGVVDDSQLPKDRFSAERLKGVDSTLKIQPAKLEDSAVYLCASRSVEYGYTFGSGTRLTVV.

This clone was observed a handful of times. The V gene is TRBV4-3, the J gene TRBJ1-4; 8 bases align to TRBD1. V shed 4 bases, J shed 2 bases, and the junction held 3 bases outside the gene matches. This CDR3 has 15 residues. In germline, CDR1 is LGHNA, CDR2 YSLEER. CDR3 bases: TGCGCCAGCAGCCCGGGACAGGTGACTAATGAAAAACTGTTTTTT. This codes for CASSPGQVTNEKLFF.

This chain uses TRBV5-1 with TRBJ1-1; TRBD1 agrees at 7 bases. V shed 4 bases, J shed 8 bases, and the junction held 8 bases outside the gene matches. CDR3 length: 13 residues. The germline CDR1 and CDR2 sequences are SGHRS and YFSETQ. The CDR3 DNA follows: TGCGCCAGCAGCCCAAGACAGGGAGGAGAAGCTTTCTTT. Translated: CASSPRQGGEAFF.